Listed below are T cell receptor beta chains from one sample, sequenced in a study of Graves' ophthalmopathy and Graves' hyperthyroidism. MiXCR, run by TCRdb on the multiplex PCR reads, gives a single entry per CDR3 protein. The table lists a few hundred thousand distinct CDR3 sequences, roughly a sixth of them singletons. The sample comprised peripheral blood. The receptors shown here come from an adult woman with stable Graves' hyperthyroidism. The CDR3 runs from the conserved cysteine through the conserved F or W. The order of the fields is J gene, D gene, V gene, clone size, CDR3 protein, CDR3 DNA. The D gene is left open where the match is weak. Not all rows give a size; the values are once, few, many and, for expanded clones, a class.

j_gene: TRBJ2-5; d_gene: TRBD2; v_gene: TRBV5-1; abundance: few; CDR3aa: CASSLVAGGYQETQYF; CDR3nt: TGCGCCAGCAGCTTGGTCGCGGGAGGGTACCAAGAGACCCAGTACTTC
j_gene: TRBJ2-4; d_gene: TRBD1; v_gene: TRBV20-1; abundance: many; CDR3aa: CSATTGGRGNIQYF; CDR3nt: TGCAGTGCTACAACAGGGGGCCGTGGAAACATTCAGTACTTC
j_gene: TRBJ1-1; d_gene: NA; v_gene: TRBV2; abundance: NA; CDR3aa: CASSGGTPRRRHTYTDAFF; CDR3nt: TGTGCCAGCAGTGGTGGGACACCTCGAAGGCGGCACACCTACACTGATGCTTTCTTT
j_gene: TRBJ1-2; d_gene: TRBD1; v_gene: TRBV6-1; abundance: many; CDR3aa: CASSRPSDRENGYTF; CDR3nt: TGTGCCAGCAGTCGCCCATCGGACAGGGAGAATGGCTACACCTTC
j_gene: TRBJ2-7; d_gene: NA; v_gene: TRBV4-1; abundance: NA; CDR3aa: CASSQEIGGGREQYF; CDR3nt: TGCGCCAGCAGCCAAGAAATAGGGGGAGGGCGAGAGCAGTACTTC
j_gene: TRBJ2-7; d_gene: NA; v_gene: TRBV18; abundance: many; CDR3aa: CASSPGVIYEQYF; CDR3nt: TGTGCCAGCTCACCCGGGGTAATCTACGAGCAGTACTTC
j_gene: TRBJ1-6; d_gene: NA; v_gene: TRBV10-1; abundance: NA; CDR3aa: CASSENGYNSPLHF; CDR3nt: TGCGCCAGCAGTGAGAACGGTTATAATTCACCCCTCCACTTT
j_gene: TRBJ2-2; d_gene: TRBD2; v_gene: TRBV27; abundance: many; CDR3aa: CASSGTSGRGTGTGELFF; CDR3nt: TGTGCCAGTTCCGGGACTAGCGGGAGAGGGACGGGCACCGGGGAGCTGTTTTTT
j_gene: TRBJ2-7; d_gene: NA; v_gene: TRBV15; abundance: many; CDR3aa: CATSRDAGRYEQYF; CDR3nt: TGTGCCACCAGCAGAGATGCCGGGCGGTACGAGCAGTACTTC
j_gene: TRBJ2-7; d_gene: NA; v_gene: TRBV4-1; abundance: few; CDR3aa: CASSQVGSTGEQYF; CDR3nt: TGCGCCAGCAGCCAAGTTGGGTCAACGGGGGAGCAGTACTTC
j_gene: TRBJ2-2; d_gene: NA; v_gene: TRBV6-5; abundance: many; CDR3aa: CASSYQGGGNTGELFF; CDR3nt: TGTGCCAGCAGTTACCAGGGCGGAGGGAACACCGGGGAGCTGTTTTTT
j_gene: TRBJ2-7; d_gene: TRBD2; v_gene: TRBV20-1; abundance: many; CDR3aa: CSARKREGFSYEQYF; CDR3nt: TGCAGTGCTAGGAAACGGGAGGGATTTTCCTACGAGCAGTACTTC
j_gene: TRBJ2-7; d_gene: NA; v_gene: TRBV5-1; abundance: many; CDR3aa: CASGPGSGPSYEQYF; CDR3nt: TGCGCCAGCGGTCCAGGATCGGGACCCTCCTACGAGCAGTACTTC
j_gene: TRBJ2-7; d_gene: NA; v_gene: TRBV6-1; abundance: NA; CDR3aa: CASGGTDSYEQYF; CDR3nt: TGTGCCAGCGGGGGGACCGACTCCTACGAGCAGTACTTC
j_gene: TRBJ2-7; d_gene: NA; v_gene: TRBV7-8; abundance: many; CDR3aa: CASSPPGNEQYF; CDR3nt: TGTGCCAGCAGCCCCCCAGGGAACGAGCAGTACTTC
j_gene: TRBJ2-5; d_gene: TRBD2; v_gene: TRBV9; abundance: many; CDR3aa: CASSQIDQRGTQYF; CDR3nt: TGTGCCAGCAGCCAAATCGACCAGCGGGGGACCCAGTACTTC
j_gene: TRBJ1-2; d_gene: NA; v_gene: TRBV29-1; abundance: many; CDR3aa: CSVDSHRVGYTF; CDR3nt: TGCAGCGTTGATAGTCACCGGGTAGGCTACACCTTC
j_gene: TRBJ1-2; d_gene: NA; v_gene: TRBV12-3/TRBV12-4; abundance: many; CDR3aa: CASSLRRGLYGYTF; CDR3nt: TGTGCCAGCAGTTTACGCCGGGGGCTATACGGCTACACCTTC
j_gene: TRBJ1-5; d_gene: NA; v_gene: TRBV5-1; abundance: many; CDR3aa: CASSLLDSSNQPQHF; CDR3nt: TGCGCCAGCAGCTTGTTAGACAGTAGCAATCAGCCCCAGCATTTT
j_gene: TRBJ2-5; d_gene: NA; v_gene: TRBV20-1; abundance: many; CDR3aa: CSAREVGTNQETQYF; CDR3nt: TGCAGTGCTAGAGAGGTGGGCACCAACCAAGAGACCCAGTACTTC
j_gene: TRBJ1-2; d_gene: NA; v_gene: TRBV19; abundance: NA; CDR3aa: CASSHQGSNYGYTF; CDR3nt: TGTGCCAGTAGTCACCAGGGCTCGAACTATGGCTACACCTTC
j_gene: TRBJ1-2; d_gene: NA; v_gene: TRBV6-1; abundance: NA; CDR3aa: CASCALGADGYTF; CDR3nt: TGTGCCAGCTGTGCATTGGGGGCAGATGGCTACACCTTC
j_gene: TRBJ1-5; d_gene: NA; v_gene: TRBV29-1; abundance: many; CDR3aa: CSVADGNNQPQHF; CDR3nt: TGCAGCGTTGCGGACGGCAACAATCAGCCCCAGCATTTT
j_gene: TRBJ2-7; d_gene: TRBD2; v_gene: TRBV6-2/TRBV6-3; abundance: many; CDR3aa: CASRGTSGTRRYYEQYF; CDR3nt: TGTGCCAGCAGGGGGACTAGCGGGACCCGACGGTACTACGAGCAGTACTTC
j_gene: TRBJ1-1; d_gene: NA; v_gene: TRBV25-1; abundance: many; CDR3aa: CASSGLTEAFF; CDR3nt: TGTGCCAGCAGCGGTTTGACTGAAGCTTTCTTT
j_gene: TRBJ2-7; d_gene: TRBD1; v_gene: TRBV20-1; abundance: many; CDR3aa: CSARRTGLAYEQYF; CDR3nt: TGCAGTGCTAGAAGGACAGGGCTGGCCTACGAGCAGTACTTC
j_gene: TRBJ1-5; d_gene: NA; v_gene: TRBV28; abundance: many; CDR3aa: CASSGLGARGNQPQHF; CDR3nt: TGTGCCAGCAGCGGTCTAGGGGCTCGGGGCAATCAGCCCCAGCATTTT
j_gene: TRBJ2-7; d_gene: TRBD1; v_gene: TRBV5-1; abundance: many; CDR3aa: CASSPGQDSYEQYF; CDR3nt: TGCGCCAGCAGCCCGGGACAGGACTCCTACGAGCAGTACTTC
j_gene: TRBJ1-3; d_gene: NA; v_gene: TRBV6-1; abundance: many; CDR3aa: CASTPGPSGNTIYF; CDR3nt: TGTGCCAGCACCCCCGGCCCTTCTGGAAACACCATATATTTT
j_gene: TRBJ1-5; d_gene: TRBD1; v_gene: TRBV6-5; abundance: many; CDR3aa: CASSSTTGRSGNQPQHF; CDR3nt: TGTGCCAGCAGTTCGACGACAGGGCGGAGTGGCAATCAGCCCCAGCATTTT
j_gene: TRBJ1-6; d_gene: NA; v_gene: TRBV5-8; abundance: many; CDR3aa: CASSLIGVPHF; CDR3nt: TGTGCCAGCAGCTTGATTGGGGTACCCCACTTT
j_gene: TRBJ1-2; d_gene: NA; v_gene: TRBV27; abundance: once; CDR3aa: CASIGRHGYTF; CDR3nt: TGTGCCAGCATTGGGCGTCATGGCTACACCTTC
j_gene: TRBJ2-2; d_gene: TRBD1; v_gene: TRBV24-1; abundance: few; CDR3aa: CATSDFPRTGSGTGELFF; CDR3nt: TGTGCCACCAGTGATTTCCCCCGGACAGGGTCGGGCACCGGGGAGCTGTTTTTT
j_gene: TRBJ1-1; d_gene: NA; v_gene: TRBV30; abundance: many; CDR3aa: CAWSVFGPRGVGAEAFF; CDR3nt: TGTGCCTGGAGTGTCTTTGGTCCTCGGGGAGTAGGCGCTGAAGCTTTCTTT
j_gene: TRBJ2-7; d_gene: NA; v_gene: TRBV18; abundance: many; CDR3aa: CASSPGAGHSYEQYF; CDR3nt: TGTGCCAGCTCACCAGGGGCAGGCCACTCCTACGAGCAGTACTTC
j_gene: TRBJ2-7; d_gene: NA; v_gene: TRBV10-3; abundance: many; CDR3aa: CATRDVSSYEQYF; CDR3nt: TGTGCCACCCGAGACGTGAGCTCCTACGAGCAGTACTTC
j_gene: TRBJ2-5; d_gene: NA; v_gene: TRBV20-1; abundance: many; CDR3aa: CSARLGQPSGSVRQYF; CDR3nt: TGCAGTGCTAGGCTTGGACAGCCCTCGGGGTCCGTGCGCCAGTACTTC
j_gene: TRBJ1-2; d_gene: NA; v_gene: TRBV18; abundance: few; CDR3aa: CASSNGTPGGYGYTF; CDR3nt: TGTGCCAGCTCAAACGGGACCCCCGGTGGCTATGGCTACACCTTC
j_gene: TRBJ2-7; d_gene: NA; v_gene: TRBV6-4; abundance: NA; CDR3aa: CASGPGGDDQYF; CDR3nt: TGTGCCAGCGGACCGGGTGGTGACGATCAGTACTTC
j_gene: TRBJ2-5; d_gene: NA; v_gene: TRBV6-5; abundance: many; CDR3aa: CASSFPTGTAVTQYF; CDR3nt: TGTGCCAGCAGTTTCCCCACAGGGACGGCTGTTACCCAGTACTTC
j_gene: TRBJ2-7; d_gene: TRBD2; v_gene: TRBV24-1; abundance: many; CDR3aa: CATSEAGTSGYEQYF; CDR3nt: TGTGCCACCAGTGAGGCCGGGACTAGCGGATACGAGCAGTACTTC
j_gene: TRBJ2-7; d_gene: TRBD1; v_gene: TRBV20-1; abundance: many; CDR3aa: CSASGGDRGSNTYEQYF; CDR3nt: TGCAGTGCTAGTGGGGGGGACAGGGGCTCGAATACCTACGAGCAGTACTTC
j_gene: TRBJ1-5; d_gene: TRBD1; v_gene: TRBV6-1; abundance: many; CDR3aa: CASSIRMTGGNQPQHF; CDR3nt: TGTGCCAGCAGTATCCGTATGACAGGGGGCAATCAGCCCCAGCATTTT
j_gene: TRBJ2-6; d_gene: TRBD1; v_gene: TRBV6-5; abundance: many; CDR3aa: CASSYGDSHSGANVLTF; CDR3nt: TGTGCCAGCAGTTACGGGGACAGTCACTCTGGGGCCAACGTCCTGACTTTC